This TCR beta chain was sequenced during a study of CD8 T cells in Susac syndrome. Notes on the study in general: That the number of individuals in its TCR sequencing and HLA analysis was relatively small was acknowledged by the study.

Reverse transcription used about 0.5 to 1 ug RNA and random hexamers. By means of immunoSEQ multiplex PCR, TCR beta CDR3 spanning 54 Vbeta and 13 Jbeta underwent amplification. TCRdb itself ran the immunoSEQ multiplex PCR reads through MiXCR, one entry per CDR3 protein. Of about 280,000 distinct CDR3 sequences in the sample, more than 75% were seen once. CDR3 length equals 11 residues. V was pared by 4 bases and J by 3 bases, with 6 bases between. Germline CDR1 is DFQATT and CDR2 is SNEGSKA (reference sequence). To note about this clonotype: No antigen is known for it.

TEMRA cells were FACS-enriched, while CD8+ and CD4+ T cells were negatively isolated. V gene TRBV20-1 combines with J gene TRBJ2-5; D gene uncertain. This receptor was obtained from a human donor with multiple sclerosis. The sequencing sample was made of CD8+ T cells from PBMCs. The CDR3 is CSATMEETQYF. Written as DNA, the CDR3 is TGCAGTGCTACCATGGAAGAGACCCAGTACTTC.